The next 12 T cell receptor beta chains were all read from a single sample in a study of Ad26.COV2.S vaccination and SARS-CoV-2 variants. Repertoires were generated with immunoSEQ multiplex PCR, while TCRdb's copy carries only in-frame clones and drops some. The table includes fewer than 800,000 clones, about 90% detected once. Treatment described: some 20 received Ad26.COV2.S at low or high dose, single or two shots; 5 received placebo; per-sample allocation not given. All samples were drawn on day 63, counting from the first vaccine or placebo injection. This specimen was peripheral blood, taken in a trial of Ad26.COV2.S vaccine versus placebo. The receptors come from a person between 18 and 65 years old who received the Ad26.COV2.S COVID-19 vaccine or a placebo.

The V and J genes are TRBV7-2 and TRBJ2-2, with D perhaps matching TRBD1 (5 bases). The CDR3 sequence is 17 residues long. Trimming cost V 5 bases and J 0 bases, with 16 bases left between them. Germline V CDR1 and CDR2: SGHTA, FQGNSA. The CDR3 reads CASSLFWAGTNTGELFF. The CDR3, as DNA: TGTGCCAGCAGCCTCTTTTGGGCAGGGACGAACACCGGGGAGCTGTTTTTT.

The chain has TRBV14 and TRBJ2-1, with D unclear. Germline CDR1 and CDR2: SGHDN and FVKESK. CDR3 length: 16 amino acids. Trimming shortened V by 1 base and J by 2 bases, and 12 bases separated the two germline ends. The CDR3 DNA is TGTGCCAGCAGCCAAGTTGCTACCTCGGCCTACAATGAGCAGTTCTTC. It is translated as CASSQVATSAYNEQFF.

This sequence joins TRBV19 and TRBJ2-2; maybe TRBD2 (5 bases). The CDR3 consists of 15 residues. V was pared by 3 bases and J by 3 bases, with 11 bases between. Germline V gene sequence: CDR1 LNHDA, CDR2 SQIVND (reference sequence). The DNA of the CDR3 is TGTGCCAGTAGTATCCAAAAAGCGGACACCGGGGAGCTGTTTTTT. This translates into CASSIQKADTGELFF.

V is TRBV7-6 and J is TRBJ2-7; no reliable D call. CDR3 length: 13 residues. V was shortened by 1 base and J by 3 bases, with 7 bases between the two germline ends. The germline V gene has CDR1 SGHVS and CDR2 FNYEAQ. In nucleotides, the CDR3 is TGTGCCAGCAGCTTAGGGATAGACTACGAGCAGTACTTC. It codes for CASSLGIDYEQYF.

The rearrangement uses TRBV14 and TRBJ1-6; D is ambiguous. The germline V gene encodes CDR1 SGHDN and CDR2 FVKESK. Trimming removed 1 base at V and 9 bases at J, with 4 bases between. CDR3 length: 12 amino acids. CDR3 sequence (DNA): TGTGCCAGCAGCCAAGCAGGTTCACCCCTCCACTTT. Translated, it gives CASSQAGSPLHF.

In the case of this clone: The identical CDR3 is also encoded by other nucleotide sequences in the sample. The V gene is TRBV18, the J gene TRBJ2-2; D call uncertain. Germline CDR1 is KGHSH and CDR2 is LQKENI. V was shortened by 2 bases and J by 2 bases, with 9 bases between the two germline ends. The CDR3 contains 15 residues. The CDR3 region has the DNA TGTGCCAGCTCACCAGGTCAGGAAAACACCGGGGAGCTGTTTTTT. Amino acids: CASSPGQENTGELFF.

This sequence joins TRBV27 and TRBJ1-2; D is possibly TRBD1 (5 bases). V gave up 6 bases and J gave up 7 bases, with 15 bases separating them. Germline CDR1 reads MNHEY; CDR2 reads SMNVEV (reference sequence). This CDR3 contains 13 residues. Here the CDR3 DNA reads TGTGCCAGCAGAACGCCAGGGACCAGTGGCTACACCTTC. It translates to CASRTPGTSGYTF.

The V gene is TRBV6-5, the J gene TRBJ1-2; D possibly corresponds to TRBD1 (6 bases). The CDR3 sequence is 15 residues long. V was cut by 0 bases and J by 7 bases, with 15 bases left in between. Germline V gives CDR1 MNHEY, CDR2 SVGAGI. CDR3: CASSYSGGRLGGYTF. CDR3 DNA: TGTGCCAGCAGTTACTCCGGGGGGCGTCTCGGTGGCTACACCTTC.

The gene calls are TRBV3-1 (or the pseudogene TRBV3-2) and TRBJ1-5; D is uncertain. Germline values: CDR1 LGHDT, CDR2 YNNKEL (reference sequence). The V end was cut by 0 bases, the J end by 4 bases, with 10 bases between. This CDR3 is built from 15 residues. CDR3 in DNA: TGTGCCAGCAGCCAAGAGTCTCACACTAATCAGCCCCAGCATTTT. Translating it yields CASSQESHTNQPQHF.

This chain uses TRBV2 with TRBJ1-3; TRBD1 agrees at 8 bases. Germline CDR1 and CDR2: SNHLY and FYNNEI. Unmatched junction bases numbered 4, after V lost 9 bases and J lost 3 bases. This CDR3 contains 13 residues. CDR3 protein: CASSGGFGNTIYF. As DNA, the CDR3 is TGTGCCAGTTCAGGGGGCTTTGGAAACACCATATATTTT.

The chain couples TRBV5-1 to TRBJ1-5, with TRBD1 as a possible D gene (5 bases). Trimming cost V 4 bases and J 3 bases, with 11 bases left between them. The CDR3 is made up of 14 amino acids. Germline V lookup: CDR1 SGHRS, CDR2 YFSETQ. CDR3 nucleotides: TGCGCCAGCAGCCCTGGGGGGATCAATCAGCCCCAGCATTTT. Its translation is CASSPGGINQPQHF.

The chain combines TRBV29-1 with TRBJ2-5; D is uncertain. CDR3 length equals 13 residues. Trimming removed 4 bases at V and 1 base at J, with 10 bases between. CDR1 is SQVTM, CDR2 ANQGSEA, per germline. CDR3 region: CSVVRFLQETQYF. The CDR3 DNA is TGCAGCGTTGTCCGGTTTCTCCAAGAGACCCAGTACTTC.